These T cell receptor beta chains were read from a single sample in a study of blood T cell repertoires in COVID-19. TCRdb's table, derived via immunoSEQ multiplex PCR, lists solely in-frame clones and lacks some. Of 150,000 to 200,000 clones listed, over 90% were seen once; the top ten hold about 2%. The material sequenced was peripheral blood. These TCRs come from a woman aged 55-69 years with COVID-19, enrolled during active disease. CDR3s include the opening cysteine and the closing phenylalanine or tryptophan. The order of the fields is CDR3 length, clone size, D gene, J gene, V gene, CDR3 DNA, CDR3 protein. The D gene is left open where the match is weak. Not every row has a clone size; where given, it reads once, few, many or a size class.

CDR3 length: 14
clone size: NA
D gene: NA
J gene: TRBJ2-1
V gene: TRBV7-6
CDR3 DNA: TGTGCCAGCAGCTTAGGCCTCAGATACAATGAGCAGTTCTTC
CDR3 protein: CASSLGLRYNEQFF

CDR3 length: 16
clone size: NA
D gene: NA
J gene: TRBJ2-2
V gene: TRBV5-1
CDR3 DNA: TGCGCCAGCAGCCGAAAGACAGGACTGAACACCGGGGAGCTGTTTTTT
CDR3 protein: CASSRKTGLNTGELFF

CDR3 length: 15
clone size: NA
D gene: TRBD1
J gene: TRBJ2-7
V gene: TRBV5-4
CDR3 DNA: TGTGCCAGCAGCATGGACAGGGGGCGAGGTTACGAGCAGTACTTC
CDR3 protein: CASSMDRGRGYEQYF

CDR3 length: 15
clone size: NA
D gene: TRBD1
J gene: TRBJ1-1
V gene: TRBV5-1
CDR3 DNA: TGCGCCAGCAGAAACCGGGGACAGCTGAACACTGAAGCTTTCTTT
CDR3 protein: CASRNRGQLNTEAFF

CDR3 length: 16
clone size: NA
D gene: TRBD2
J gene: TRBJ2-2
V gene: TRBV5-6
CDR3 DNA: TGTGCCAGCAGCCGCACTAGCGGGGGGAACACCGGGGAGCTGTTTTTT
CDR3 protein: CASSRTSGGNTGELFF

CDR3 length: 16
clone size: once
D gene: NA
J gene: TRBJ2-7
V gene: TRBV6-1
CDR3 DNA: TGTGCCAGCAGTGAAGAGGAGGGGGGGACCTCCTACGAGCAGTACTTC
CDR3 protein: CASSEEEGGTSYEQYF

CDR3 length: 15
clone size: NA
D gene: NA
J gene: TRBJ1-2
V gene: TRBV6-5
CDR3 DNA: TGTGCCAGCAGTTACTCGTCACAAGGGGGGGATGGCTACACCTTC
CDR3 protein: CASSYSSQGGDGYTF

CDR3 length: 16
clone size: NA
D gene: NA
J gene: TRBJ1-6
V gene: TRBV7-2
CDR3 DNA: TGTGCCAGCAGCTCGCACCCGCCTAGAAATAATTCACCCCTCCACTTT
CDR3 protein: CASSSHPPRNNSPLHF

CDR3 length: 16
clone size: NA
D gene: NA
J gene: TRBJ1-4
V gene: TRBV7-2
CDR3 DNA: TGTGCCAGCAGCTTACCATTAGGGGGGGGCAATGAAAAACTGTTTTTT
CDR3 protein: CASSLPLGGGNEKLFF

CDR3 length: 13
clone size: NA
D gene: NA
J gene: TRBJ1-4
V gene: TRBV24-1
CDR3 DNA: TGTGCCACTCCGGGACTCGAGGATGAAAAACTGTTTTTT
CDR3 protein: CATPGLEDEKLFF

CDR3 length: 17
clone size: NA
D gene: TRBD2
J gene: TRBJ2-5
V gene: TRBV11-2
CDR3 DNA: TGTGCCAGCAGCCCCAGTAGCGGGGGTTACCTCCAAGAGACCCAGTACTTC
CDR3 protein: CASSPSSGGYLQETQYF